This paragraph covers one T cell receptor (beta chain) sequence. This clone's antigen is unknown. No base quality information exists; no much larger clone differs at one position. The data belong to a study of cytomegalovirus exposure and HLA in healthy donors (TCRdb year 2017). Some background on the complete study: In an earlier analysis of some 550 of the donors, 250 to 350 Gb of sequence data and 95 million to 130 million unique TCR beta sequences from roughly 200 million T cells were reported. The study used immunosequencing to profile the T cell repertoires of hundreds of subjects and linked those repertoires to cytomegalovirus serostatus. The study aimed to test whether signatures of past pathogen exposure could be identified by cataloging public T cell receptors. The later analysis used no new phenotypic data to find candidate immune exposures, relying instead on TCR beta sequences and their occurrence across donors. A later genetic analysis took genome-wide SNP genotypes for about 55% of the 666 donors and used that subset as a discovery cohort. HLA typing included class I and class II loci at four-digit resolution. To predict cytomegalovirus infection status, the study combined high-throughput TCR immunosequencing, statistical association of individual TCRs with disease status, and machine learning. In an earlier analysis of 500 to 650 of the donors, high-throughput TCR beta sequencing was used to judge whether each TCR beta V gene segment behaved as functional or pseudogenic. Typing coverage varied by locus: about 629-640 donors for A, B, C, DRB1 and DQB1; around 560 for DQA1; more than 600 for DPA1; approximately 470 for DPB1. The genetic ancestry cluster associated with self-reported Caucasian donors included 65% to 90% of the approximately 430 genotyped donors. All discovery cohort repertoires had been generated on a single sequencing platform. An early release that covered about 600 HLA-typed donors contained about 300 gigabases of sequencing data and 75 million to 100 million unique TCR sequences. A separate validation cohort of approximately 120 different subjects was used in addition to the approximately 670-subject first cohort. Donor age, sex, ethnicity and CMV serostatus were collected together with the repertoire data. Among some 400 genotyped donors of the cohort, an average of about 240,000 unique TCR beta nucleotide sequences was sequenced per donor, of which 15% to 20% were non-productive. A few DR-DQ haplotypes were treated as single units for association and clustering because of strong linkage in the cohort. A later analysis re-examined previously published TCR beta repertoires from roughly 720 donors and added high-resolution HLA genotyping to investigate patterns of TCR occurrence.

The library was made by the immunoSEQ multiplex PCR assay. The multiplex PCR relied on a mix of 60 forward primers for TCR Vbeta segments and 13 reverse primers for TCR Jbeta segments. The CDR3 region of rearranged TCR beta genes was amplified from genomic DNA by a multiplex PCR assay. Amplified TCR beta libraries were sequenced as 87-base-pair reads on the Illumina HiSeq System. In the source study's methods: Across the 600 to 700 repertoires, a later analysis counted tens of millions of unique TCR beta chains, 8.5 million to 12 million of which were shared by at least two donors. A nearest-neighbor algorithm error-corrected the raw reads and collapsed the reads into unique sequences, merging closely related sequences to remove PCR and sequencing errors. V, D and J gene segments were assigned by aligning CDR3 sequences to IMGT reference sequences. Each retained sequence needed at least a six-nucleotide match to both a V gene segment and a J gene segment. Rearrangements were called productive when the CDR3 lacked stop codons and stayed in frame with V and J; all others were non-productive. Following IMGT convention, CDR3 was defined as the stretch from the second conserved V-encoded cysteine up to the conserved J-encoded phenylalanine. The earlier analysis of a few hundred of the donors excluded sequences that lacked an unambiguous match to a single V gene segment. An earlier analysis of almost 600 of the donors classified V segments as functional when productive rearrangements were above 56.7% and as segregating when the standard deviation between donors was above 5%. A statistical classification framework was developed to diagnose cytomegalovirus status using the catalog of TCR beta chain sequences. In a later analysis, TCR nucleotide sequences were compared against IMGT/GENE-DB human TR gene sequences so that V and J genes could be assigned. A later analysis assigned CDR3 sequences and most-parsimonious VDJ recombination scenarios with the TCRdist pipeline. In a later analysis, each TCR beta chain was defined by its CDR3 amino acid sequence together with its V-gene family, and reads lacking a unique V-gene family were excluded. A later analysis removed 550 to 700 highly shared, low-generation-probability nucleotide sequences to deal with suspected cross-contamination and a sequencing artifact. A later analysis calculated a clonal expansion index for each public chain from normalized within-repertoire ranks of inferred template counts. In a later analysis, generation probabilities were computed using a VDJ recombination model fitted to out-of-frame rearrangements, and the results were checked against IGoR. In a later analysis, hypergeometric tests were used to score TCR-TCR, TCR-HLA and TCR-CMV co-occurrence, with a repertoire-size bias correction applied to TCR pairs. In a later analysis, false discovery rates were estimated by permuting HLA or CMV assignments 20 times. In a later analysis, co-occurring TCRs were grouped using DBSCAN, with TCRdist sequence similarity added in when clustering inside HLA-allele-positive subsets. Repertoires with fewer than 30,000 or more than 120,000 public chains, plus five repertoires with anomalous nucleotide sharing, were excluded from co-occurrence clustering. TCRdb carries this immuneACCESS record with in-frame sequences only. Its versions omit some clonotypes, under half of them owing to an unresolved V gene in the studies checked, with the rest unexplained. The V and J calls and clone size were taken over from that table, and D and trimming were inferred from the DNA. A total of 81,000 or so clones appear in this sample, 75% to 85% of them only once. The ten largest clones take up under 3% of the sample.

The cohort was made up of under 800 healthy bone marrow donors. At the time of sampling, every cohort member was nominally healthy, though immune exposures that went unrecorded were likely present. The donor was CMV seropositive and belonged to the group of 250 to 350 seropositive cohort members. Each donor provided a peripheral blood sample, and peripheral blood mononuclear cells were used for TCR beta sequencing. Genomic DNA was extracted from the blood cell samples with the Qiagen DNeasy Blood Extraction Kit. General study outcomes and caveats: Roughly uniform sequencing depth across donors was assumed in presence/absence analyses, although this assumption may not hold. A later analysis reported that several top co-occurrence clusters appeared linked to parvovirus B19, influenza, CMV and Epstein-Barr virus. An association between a missense DCLRE1C variant and V-gene and J-gene trimming of TCR beta chains was found in a later genetic analysis and replicated in an independent cohort. A later analysis found that most CMV-associated TCR beta chains appeared HLA-restricted, with HLA associations seemingly driven largely by CMV exposure. Because counts were too low, 15 to 20 rarely observed V segments, including chromosome 9 orphons, were left out of the earlier analysis of some 640 of the donors. A later analysis associated 16,951 TCR beta sequences with specific HLA alleles at a false discovery rate of 0.05. In both the original and validation cohorts, the classifier was reported to diagnose cytomegalovirus status with high specificity and sensitivity. A few of the identified cytomegalovirus-associated TCR beta chains were confirmed in vitro to be specific for cytomegalovirus antigens. While some public TCRs were present in many individuals, most TCR sequences turned up only very rarely across donors. Strong co-occurrence of HLA alleles, especially DR and DQ, made assigning TCR associations to individual alleles difficult. The cohort was sequenced for TCR beta chains only, and without alpha or paired-chain data the features that could be detected were limited. A cluster of highly shared sequence variants was judged likely to represent a technical artifact of the sequencing pipeline. A further reported finding was that TCR beta sequences accurately predicted the HLA-A and HLA-B alleles for most subjects in the first cohort. Some IMGT-functional V segments, including TRBV6-2 and TRBV6-3, could not be told apart with the 87-base-pair reads, so those segments were excluded. In a later genetic analysis, fewer N-insertions in productive TCRs were reported among donors in an Asian-associated ancestry cluster than the 666-donor mean. A total of roughly 160 TCR beta chains were listed by the study as associated with cytomegalovirus. According to the authors, the approach could potentially be generalized to other disease states and immunological phenotypes. For the cohort, immune exposure information was limited to CMV serostatus. Linkage disequilibrium might explain the correlated functional status among segregating V segments, but an unknown experimental factor could not be excluded. In an earlier analysis of some 540 of the donors, most TCR beta V segments appeared in productive rearrangements about 87% or about 30% of the time, broadly matching IMGT annotations. In a later analysis, HLA-associated TCR beta chains showed more clonal expansion and lower generation probabilities than non-associated chains that were equally common. Because HLA typing was unavailable for some donors at each locus, only the typed subset was used in association tests. In a later analysis, TCR association rates were found to vary across HLA loci, with the most associated TCRs seen for DRB1 alleles and the fewest for HLA-C alleles.

The germline V gene (reference sequence) provides CDR1 LNHDA and CDR2 SQIVND. Measured from the cysteine to the phenylalanine, the CDR3 is 16 residues long. The retained sequence is limited to the CDR3, 48 bases, with the frame set at the first base. Ends trimmed: V by 2 bases, J by 0 bases; bases unmatched to a gene: 3. The chain joins TRBV19 to TRBJ1-5; TRBD1 matches 8 bases in the middle. Sequenced input: PBMCs. The clonotype originates from a man in his fifties or sixties in good health and CMV-seropositive. The nucleotide sequence is TGTGCCAGTAGTATACAGGGGGCCCTTAGCAATCAGCCCCAGCATTTT. It specifies CASSIQGALSNQPQHF.